This record looks at one TCR beta chain sequence and its context. Antigen specificity is unknown. The record originates from a study of cytomegalovirus exposure and HLA in healthy donors. Study findings and constraints: Researchers reported in a later analysis that a missense DCLRE1C variant was tied to TCR beta V- and J-gene trimming. Presence/absence comparisons presumed near-even sequencing depth among donors. The productive fraction for most TCR beta V segments was about 87% or about 30% in an earlier analysis.

The PCR ran on 60 Vbeta and 13 Jbeta primers. TCRdb keeps only in-frame clones here, not all; method: immunoSEQ multiplex PCR. The table lists about 84,000 clones, 55% to 65% of them singletons. Germline V CDR1 and CDR2: LGHNA, YNFKEQ. The V and J ends lost 4 bases and 1 base respectively, with 16 bases between them. CDR3 length: 17 residues. This TCR derives from a woman between 40 and 55 years old in good health and CMV-seropositive. The chain recombines TRBV4-2 with TRBJ2-2, with TRBD2 as a possible D gene (6 bases). Sequencing input: PBMCs. CDR3 in DNA: TGTGCCAGCAGCCTTGGCGGGGCCGGACTGAACACCGGGGAGCTGTTTTTT. It yields the protein CASSLGGAGLNTGELFF.